The following is a TCR beta chain sequence with its context. Its specific antigen is unknown. No base qualities exist here, and no much larger clone lies one base off it. The immunoSEQ Assay, a bias-controlled multiplex PCR, was used to amplify TCRbeta CDR3 regions from genomic DNA. On the study's bioinformatics: Within the assay, amplification of reference gene primers was used to estimate how many nucleated cells each sample contained. Sequence reads were collapsed and filtered to measure the absolute abundance of every unique TCRbeta CDR3 rearrangement. For each sample, productive Simpson clonality was calculated by taking the square root of Simpson's diversity index across productive rearrangements. Held by TCRdb, this immuneACCESS table contains in-frame sequences only and omits some clones. Under half of the omission traces to an unresolved V gene where checked; the cause of the rest is unknown. The V and J calls and the clone size are those of that table, but D and trimming were determined from the DNA. The sample records about 250,000 clones, roughly 84% of which are singletons. Roughly 4.2% of the sample is taken by the ten largest.

This sample is drawn from a study of blood T cell repertoires in COVID-19 (dated by TCRdb to 2018 to 2021). For the study in its entirety: Collaborator samples came from the United States, Italy and Spain and covered acute and convalescent phases of COVID-19. The material from the prospective study consisted of cDNA or gDNA derived from T cells, B-cell-depleted T cells, or PBMCs. The dataset comprised deeply sampled blood TCRbeta repertoires from subjects exposed to, actively infected with, or recovered from COVID-19. A freely available public database, intended as a resource for researchers studying the immune response to SARS-CoV-2, is where the repertoires were released. The samples were drawn from two sources: the first 160 participants of the ongoing ImmuneRACE study, and 1,000 to 1,500 subjects contributed by 6 global collaborators. Sample metadata almost always included a de-identified subject ID, COVID-19 status, age in years and sex. Where available, HLA class I and class II types were taken from metadata supplied by the sample provider and were not determined by assay-based typing. Findings and caveats that apply to the study as a whole: How much clinical and demographic metadata was included differed by source and by participant, and the metadata was provided uncurated.

Each collaborating institution followed its own protocols to collect whole blood in K2EDTA tubes. For TCRbeta analysis, collaborators shipped samples in one of three forms: frozen whole blood, isolated PBMCs, or DNA extracted from either of those sample types. This receptor was identified in a woman aged 40 to 50 with active or convalescent COVID-19. The sequenced sample was peripheral blood.

The CDR3 protein is CAWDTHGSPLHF. The DNA is as follows: TGTGCCTGGGACACCCATGGTTCACCCCTCCACTTT. Recombination linked TRBV30 to TRBJ1-6, with the D gene call left open. CDR1 and CDR2 are read off the germline V gene (reference sequence) as GTSNPN and SVGIG. At the junction V is shortened by 5 bases and J by 9 bases, with 11 bases in between. The CDR3 covers 12 residues, taking in both the cysteine and the phenylalanine. Of the read, only the CDR3 DNA is kept; its 36 bases are in frame from base 1.